The 29 T cell receptor beta chains given below trace back to one sample, sequenced in a study of metastatic and nonmetastatic thyroid tumors. MiXCR re-clonotyped the PCR reads for TCRdb. There are about 69,000 clones in the sample; 13% to 15% occur only once, and over 6.5% lies in the top ten. All patients reached thyroid surgery having received no treatment beforehand. Sequences were obtained from blood. The receptors stem from a male donor with papillary thyroid cancer or a benign thyroid nodule (not recorded which). Some clones in this sample may be carry-over from other donors' samples.

Only a few counts were recorded for this clone. One junction end does not reproduce the germline sequence, and a read error may be involved. The chain uses TRBV6-1 and TRBJ1-6; 9 bases fit TRBD1. In germline, CDR1 is MNHNS, CDR2 SASEGT. This CDR3 contains 14 residues. The CDR3 spells CARSRDREASPIHF. The CDR3 region has the DNA TGTGCCAGAAGCCGGGACAGGGAAGCTTCACCCATCCACTTT.

This clone is labeled as medium-sized. The chain recombines TRBV6-5 with TRBJ1-1; 10 bases line up with TRBD1. V shed 6 bases, J shed 7 bases, and the junction held 8 bases outside the gene matches. Germline CDR1 MNHEY, CDR2 SVGAGI. The CDR3 length is 14 residues. This chain's CDR3 is CASSLSTGGYEAFF. In DNA, the CDR3 is TGTGCCAGCAGCTTATCGACAGGGGGCTATGAAGCTTTCTTT.

Of note for this clone: The same CDR3 is also encoded by other DNA sequences in this sample. The chain has TRBV27 and TRBJ1-5; D is undetermined. This CDR3 spans 16 amino acids. V was cut by 5 bases and J by 2 bases, with 16 bases left in between. Germline lookup yields CDR1 MNHEY and CDR2 SMNVEV (reference sequence). The CDR3 DNA reads as TGTGCCAGCAGTCTACTGGGTGGAGGTGGCAATCAGCCCCAGCATTTT. It codes for CASSLLGGGGNQPQHF.

This clone came up a few times. A much larger clone is a single base away; this may be a read error. V gene TRBV7-3 combines with J gene TRBJ2-3, with 7 bases that match TRBD1. The junction had 3 bases not matched to a gene; V was cut back by 0 bases and J by 3 bases. The CDR3 length is 15 residues. Germline loops: CDR1 SGHTA, CDR2 FQGTGA. The CDR3 reads CASSLTLQGTDTQYF. The CDR3 DNA reads TGTGCCAGCAGCTTAACGTTACAGGGGACAGATACGCAGTATTTT.

This clone was counted many times. The V and J genes are TRBV6-1 and TRBJ2-7; D is uncertain. Trimming pared 2 bases from V and 3 bases from J, leaving 11 bases between. The germline V gene encodes CDR1 MNHNS and CDR2 SASEGT. The CDR3 extends over 14 amino acids. CDR3 loop: CASSETDQNYEQYF. The CDR3 nucleotides read TGTGCCAGCAGTGAAACGGATCAGAACTACGAGCAGTACTTC.

This clone was counted many times. The V call is TRBV5-4, the J call TRBJ2-7; the D gene is possibly TRBD2 (5 bases). This CDR3 comprises 15 residues. V lost 2 bases to trimming and J lost 7 bases, with 19 bases between them. From germline, CDR1 is SGHNT and CDR2 YYREEE (reference sequence). CDR3: CASSLSLAGGREQYF. The CDR3 nucleotides are TGTGCCAGCAGCTTAAGCTTGGCAGGAGGCCGGGAGCAGTACTTC.

The sample holds a few counts of this clone. The chain is built from TRBV27 and TRBJ1-2, with D tentatively TRBD1 (5 bases). V lost 5 bases, J lost 4 bases, and 20 bases lay in between. The CDR3 covers 16 residues. Germline loops: CDR1 MNHEY, CDR2 SMNVEV (reference sequence). The DNA for the CDR3 is TGTGCCAGCAGTCCTCGGACACAAAGCCTTAGCTATGGCTACACCTTC. Its protein product is CASSPRTQSLSYGYTF.

This clone was seen ten or more times. V usage is TRBV29-1 and J usage is TRBJ2-7, with D perhaps matching TRBD1 or TRBD2 (6 bases each). The CDR3 sequence is 13 residues long. CDR1 and CDR2 from the germline V gene are SQVTM and ANQGSEA. Trimming pared 3 bases from V and 1 base from J, leaving 10 bases between. For the CDR3, the DNA is TGCAGCGTTGAGGGAGGACAGTCCTACGAGCAGTACTTC. Its translation is CSVEGGQSYEQYF.

This clone was seen ten or more times. The genes are TRBV10-2 and TRBJ2-2; 9 nucleotides align to TRBD2. With V trimmed by 10 bases and J by 3 bases, 3 bases remained unmatched. This CDR3 has 13 amino acids. Looked up from germline, CDR1 is WSHSY and CDR2 is SAAADI. CDR3 region: CATAGGDTGELFF. CDR3 coding DNA: TGCGCCACGGCGGGGGGGGACACCGGGGAGCTGTTTTTT.

The chain carries TRBV28 and TRBJ2-7; TRBD2 aligns across 7 bases. This CDR3 has 15 amino acids. Germline lookup yields CDR1 MDHEN and CDR2 SYDVKM. J lost 0 bases, V lost 4 bases, and 6 bases had no gene match. This chain's CDR3 is CASSYRWGGSYEQYF. In DNA form, the CDR3 reads TGTGCCAGCAGTTACAGGTGGGGGGGCTCCTACGAGCAGTACTTC.

V and J are TRBV20-1 and TRBJ1-1; a weak D match, TRBD1 (5 bases). Per germline, CDR1 DFQATT and CDR2 SNEGSKA (reference sequence). The CDR3 extends over 14 amino acids. V was clipped by 0 bases and J by 1 base, with 9 bases between them. CDR3: CSARDSRGNTEAFF. CDR3 coding DNA: TGCAGTGCTAGAGATAGTAGGGGGAACACTGAAGCTTTCTTT.

This clone was counted ten times or more. The genes are TRBV28 and TRBJ1-2; D ambiguous. The CDR3 contains 11 residues. The germline V and J ends were trimmed by 3 bases and 2 bases, with 1 base remaining between them. CDR1 and CDR2 (germline): MDHEN, SYDVKM. The CDR3 reads CASSLNYGYTF. The CDR3 nucleotides are TGTGCCAGCAGTTTGAACTATGGCTACACCTTC.

A word on this clone: Germline and junction disagree at one end, which may indicate a read error. The chain recombines TRBV2 with TRBJ2-1, with 9 bases lining up with TRBD2. Germline V gene lookup returns CDR1 SNHLY and CDR2 FYNNEI. This CDR3 comprises 15 residues. CDR3 sequence: CASSVGTSRRNEHFF. The CDR3 nucleotides read TGTGCCAGCAGTGTCGGGACTAGCAGGAGGAATGAGCATTTCTTC.

The gene calls are TRBV6-4 and TRBJ2-7, with D hard to call. Germline assignment: CDR1 MRHNA and CDR2 SNTAGT. The CDR3 is 13 residues long. Trimming took off 5 bases at V and 4 bases at J, with 12 bases between the two ends. CDR3 residues: CASSTNSVYEQYV. In nucleotides, the CDR3 is TGTGCCAGCAGTACCAACAGTGTATACGAGCAGTACGTC.

The DNA for the CDR3 is TGTGCCATCATCCCCAGCGTAGGACAGGGGACCTATGGCTACACCTTC. This encodes CAIIPSVGQGTYGYTF. The chain carries TRBV27 and TRBJ1-2, with 9 bases matching TRBD1. CDR1 and CDR2 from the germline V gene are MNHEY and SMNVEV (reference sequence). This CDR3 is 16 amino acids long. J was trimmed by 4 bases and V by 10 bases; bases with no gene match: 16.

This clone occurred many times. V is TRBV10-3 and J is TRBJ2-7; D is undetermined. The CDR3 consists of 14 residues. The germline CDR1 and CDR2 sequences are ENHRY and SYGVKD. V was shortened by 3 bases and J by 1 base, with 10 bases between the two germline ends. The CDR3: CAISDPDRSYEQYF. The CDR3 DNA is TGTGCCATCAGTGATCCGGACCGATCCTACGAGCAGTACTTC.

The J gene is TRBJ1-2, the V gene TRBV28, with 9 bases that match TRBD1. V gave up 6 bases and J gave up 6 bases; unmatched junction bases: 11. The CDR3 runs to 15 residues. Per the germline V gene, CDR1 is MDHEN and CDR2 is SYDVKM. CDR3 in amino acids: CASRPKGDRVDGYTF. The CDR3 DNA reads as TGTGCCAGCAGACCTAAGGGGGACAGGGTAGATGGCTACACCTTC.

This clone was counted many times. The chain couples TRBV11-2 to TRBJ2-5, with D unresolved. Between the trimmed V and J ends, which lost 6 bases and 5 bases, there was a span of 7 bases. The CDR3 sequence is 11 residues long. Germline lookup yields CDR1 SGHAT and CDR2 FQNNGV. CDR3 loop: CASRFTETQYF. DNA of the CDR3: TGTGCCAGCAGGTTCACGGAGACCCAGTACTTC.

This clone was counted many times. The CDR3: CASSYSGRNSPLHF. The DNA for the CDR3 is TGTGCCAGCAGTTACTCGGGACGGAATTCACCCCTCCACTTT. V gene TRBV6-5 combines with J gene TRBJ1-6, with a weak D call TRBD1 (5 bases). The CDR3 is made up of 14 amino acids. Trimming shortened V by 0 bases and J by 7 bases, and 7 bases separated the two germline ends. Germline V gene sequence: CDR1 MNHEY, CDR2 SVGAGI.

On this clone itself: A much more abundant neighbour one base away suggests this may be a read error. Other DNA sequences from this sample encode an identical CDR3 as well. The gene calls are TRBV7-2 and TRBJ2-3, with D uncertain. Germline V lookup: CDR1 SGHTA, CDR2 FQGNSA. The CDR3 sequence is 14 residues long. The CDR3 loop is CASSLASATDTRYF. The CDR3 DNA reads TGTGCCAGCAGCTTAGCATCGGCCACAGATACGCGGTATTTT.

The chain is built from TRBV7-9 and TRBJ1-2; D is unresolved. CDR1 is SEHNR and CDR2 is FQNEAQ in the germline V gene (reference sequence). The CDR3 has 13 residues. The germline V and J ends were trimmed by 0 bases and 9 bases, with 11 bases remaining between them. The CDR3 loop is CASSLAVFSSYTF. The CDR3 nucleotides are TGTGCCAGCAGCTTAGCCGTCTTTAGCAGCTACACCTTC.

This clone was observed a few times. The CDR3 sequence is CASSPQGQKNSPLHF. The CDR3 nucleotides read TGCGCCAGCAGCCCGCAGGGACAGAAGAATTCACCCCTCCACTTT. The rearrangement links TRBV5-1 to TRBJ1-6; 7 bases agree with TRBD1. V was clipped by 4 bases and J by 7 bases; unmatched bases: 8. Germline V CDR1 and CDR2: SGHRS, YFSETQ. CDR3 length: 15 residues. Variable domain in full (rest from reference TRBV5-1 and TRBJ1-6): KAGVTQTPRYLIKTRGQQVTLSCSPISGHRSVSWYQQTPGQGLQFLFEYFSETQRNKGNFPGRFSGRQFSNSRSEMNVSTLELGDSALYLCASSPQGQKNSPLHFGNGTRLTVT.

This clone was detected many times. This chain links TRBV6-4 with TRBJ2-2; 7 nucleotides agree with TRBD2. The CDR3 spans 17 residues. The ends lost 0 bases at V and 5 bases at J; junction bases unmatched: 9. CDR1 and CDR2 from the germline V gene are MRHNA and SNTAGT. CDR3 bases: TGTGCCAGCAGTGACTCGACGCGGGACTACGGTACCGGGGAGCTGTTTTTT. Translating it yields CASSDSTRDYGTGELFF.

In this sample, this clone turned up a few times. This chain uses TRBV6-1 with TRBJ1-2; D may be TRBD1 (5 bases). The CDR3 has 17 residues. Germline V CDR1 and CDR2: MNHNS, SASEGT. V lost 2 bases to trimming and J lost 1 base, with 17 bases between them. The CDR3 spells CASSEYLGAGVNYGYTF. In nucleotides, the CDR3 is TGTGCCAGCAGTGAATACCTAGGGGCCGGAGTTAACTATGGCTACACCTTC.

The table lists this clone with many counts. The chain couples TRBV9 to TRBJ2-1, with D perhaps TRBD2 (7 bases). Germline CDR1 is SGDLS and CDR2 is YYNGEE. This CDR3 has 15 residues. V lost 2 bases and J lost 5, with 14 bases in between. For the CDR3, the DNA is TGTGCCAGCAGCGTGGAGGGGGGGTTTAACAATGAGCAGTTCTTC. This translates into CASSVEGGFNNEQFF. The full variable domain, completed using reference TRBV9 and TRBJ2-1, is DSGVTQTPKHLITATGQRVTLRCSPRSGDLSVYWYQQSLDQGLQFLIQYYNGEERAKGNILERFSAQQFPDLHSELNLSSLELGDSALYFCASSVEGGFNNEQFFGPGTRLTVL.

This clone was picked up a small number of times. This sequence joins TRBV2 and TRBJ1-1; 9 nucleotides align to TRBD1. From germline, CDR1 is SNHLY and CDR2 FYNNEI. V shed 7 bases and J 9 bases; nucleotides not matched to a gene: 15. The CDR3 consists of 15 residues. The CDR3 region has the DNA TGTGCCAGCAAGGGGGACAGGGCTCTGGCCCCTCAAGCTTTCTTT. Encoded protein: CASKGDRALAPQAFF.

This clone was observed at least ten times. This sequence joins TRBV6-2 or TRBV6-3 and TRBJ1-2, with 8 bases lining up with TRBD1. The junction had 10 bases not matched to a gene; V was cut back by 5 bases and J by 5 bases. Germline CDR1 reads MNHEY; CDR2 reads SVGEGT. This CDR3 comprises 15 residues. Here the CDR3 reads CASSHTGTGMYGYTF. For the CDR3, the DNA is TGTGCCAGCAGTCACACCGGGACAGGAATGTATGGCTACACCTTC.

This clone was seen repeatedly, ten times or more. The chain carries TRBV7-9 and TRBJ2-5; D gene uncertain. The CDR3 spans 11 residues. The germline V gene has CDR1 SEHNR and CDR2 FQNEAQ (reference sequence). V was cut by 5 bases and J by 2 bases, with 3 bases left in between. The CDR3 loop is CASSNQETQYF. CDR3 coding DNA: TGTGCCAGCAGCAATCAAGAGACCCAGTACTTC.

The table lists this clone with many counts. This chain uses TRBV7-9 with TRBJ2-3; 7 bases map to TRBD1. This CDR3 contains 16 residues. With 5 bases clipped from V and 2 bases from J, the junction kept 10 bases outside the gene matches. The germline gives CDR1 SEHNR, CDR2 FQNEAQ (reference sequence). CDR3 nucleotides: TGTGCCAGCAGCCCTCCCGGGACAGTACTCACAGATACGCAGTATTTT. Amino acids: CASSPPGTVLTDTQYF.